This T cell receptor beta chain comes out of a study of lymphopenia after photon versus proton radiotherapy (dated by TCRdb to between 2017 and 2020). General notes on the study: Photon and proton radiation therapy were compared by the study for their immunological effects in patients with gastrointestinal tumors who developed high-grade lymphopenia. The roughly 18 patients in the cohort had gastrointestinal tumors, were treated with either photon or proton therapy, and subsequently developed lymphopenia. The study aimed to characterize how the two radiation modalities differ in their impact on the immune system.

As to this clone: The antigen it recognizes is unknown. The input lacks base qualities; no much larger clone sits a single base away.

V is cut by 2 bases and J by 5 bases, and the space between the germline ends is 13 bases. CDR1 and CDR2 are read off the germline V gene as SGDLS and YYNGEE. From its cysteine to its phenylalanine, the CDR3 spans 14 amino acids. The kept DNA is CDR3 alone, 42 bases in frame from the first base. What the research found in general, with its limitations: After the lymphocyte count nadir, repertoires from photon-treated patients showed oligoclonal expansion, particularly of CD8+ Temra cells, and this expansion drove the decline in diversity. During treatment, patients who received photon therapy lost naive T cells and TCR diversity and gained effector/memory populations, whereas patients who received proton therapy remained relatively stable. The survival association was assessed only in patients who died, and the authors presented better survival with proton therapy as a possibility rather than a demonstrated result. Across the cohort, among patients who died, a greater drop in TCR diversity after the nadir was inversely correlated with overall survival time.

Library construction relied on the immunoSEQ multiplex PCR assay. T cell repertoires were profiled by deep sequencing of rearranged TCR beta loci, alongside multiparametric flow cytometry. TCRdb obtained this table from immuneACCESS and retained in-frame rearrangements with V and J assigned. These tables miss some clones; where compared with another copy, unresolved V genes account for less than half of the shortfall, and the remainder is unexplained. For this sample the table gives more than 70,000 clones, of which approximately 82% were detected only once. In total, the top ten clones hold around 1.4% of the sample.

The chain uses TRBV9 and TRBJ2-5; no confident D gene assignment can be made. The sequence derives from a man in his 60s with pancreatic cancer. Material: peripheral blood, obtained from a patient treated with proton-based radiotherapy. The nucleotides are TGTGCCAGCAGCGTGCACAGATCCTCGGAGACCCAGTACTTC. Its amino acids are CASSVHRSSETQYF.